This is a list of T cell receptor beta chains from one sample in a study of T cells in Graves' hyperthyroidism and ophthalmopathy. TCRdb recomputed calls from the multiplex PCR reads with MiXCR, one row per CDR3 protein. Of 700,000 or so distinct CDR3 sequences listed, about 15% were seen once; the top ten hold about 12%. The sequencing sample was made of blood. The receptor source for this set is a woman aged 45-65 years with Graves' ophthalmopathy. Both conserved end residues are trimmed from each CDR3.

v_call | cdr3_aa
TRBV28 | ASSGPEDNSPLH
TRBV9 | ASSVGGSGTGELF
TRBV24-1 | ATSDPSSPANTGELF
TRBV4-2 | ASSQGLARVRGGELF
TRBV27 | ASSLSGRADETQY
TRBV11-3 | ASSSGGPHGELF
TRBV5-1 | ASSLVDGTVRRTDTQY
TRBV5-4 | ASSLGQGGSETQY
TRBV28 | ASSLTQGANSPLH
TRBV5-1 | ATRGQNTEAF
TRBV14 | ASRRRVGTDTQY
TRBV29-1 | SGLQGGTNEKLF
TRBV10-2 | ASTDRTAHNSPLH
TRBV11-2 | ASSLEYRATQY
TRBV25-1 | ASSEPGPPANEQF
TRBV5-5 | ASSPASNQETQY
TRBV20-1 | SARDIALFGNEQY
TRBV5-1 | ASGTSAQDTQY
TRBV5-1 | ASSLQGIGNQPQH
TRBV7-2 | ASSQDRELPYGYT
TRBV6-8 | ASISMTSIGNIQY
TRBV6-2/TRBV6-3 | ASKDVSHAGELYEQY
TRBV7-2 | ASRKPGQGAAAGGQRDTQY
TRBV5-1 | ASSLWDRWINEQF
TRBV7-9 | ASSLAQGGEQS
TRBV28 | ASSAFAGRDEQY
TRBV19 | ASRVTGFDGELF
TRBV27 | ASSFRGAAGNTIY
TRBV20-1 | SASVGHSYNSPLH
TRBV19 | ASSIGTGESYNEQF
TRBV12-3/TRBV12-4 | ASSLVVQKYNEQF
TRBV6-2/TRBV6-3 | ASSFGAGEATEAF
TRBV29-1 | SVGGLAGGVGETQY
TRBV20-1 | SARDPRGRPYEQY
TRBV19 | ASSTKADTGELF
TRBV28 | ASSPPGDRGRSPLH
TRBV20-1 | SASAIRNTEAF
TRBV11-2 | ASSVGIGYT
TRBV7-2 | ASSLEQGAETQY
TRBV7-9 | ASAGGQNNQPQH
TRBV12-3/TRBV12-4 | ASSVGLAGAVVYNEQF
TRBV11-2 | ASSGQGGNEQY
TRBV4-2 | ASSQGNRLARY
TRBV3-1 | ASSRRTGGGNTEAF
TRBV30 | AWSSESLGYYEQY
TRBV27 | ASSTGLPNTEAF
TRBV27 | ASSLFVGQGKDEQY
TRBV20-1 | SASSGRADGELF
TRBV5-1 | ASSPQGIRGANVLT
TRBV28 | ASSPYKGRDQSSYNSPLH
TRBV12-3/TRBV12-4 | ASSLGGGQRFEAF